This TCR beta chain was profiled in a study of T cell repertoires in cytomegalovirus infection. In TCRdb, the reads were re-called with MiXCR into one record per CDR3 protein. The repertoire has under 850,000 distinct CDR3 sequences, 35% of them found once; the top ten carry 2.8%. There are 16 residues in the CDR3. Trimming cost V 4 bases and J 0 bases, with 13 bases left between them. Germline V lookup: CDR1 SEHNR, CDR2 FQNEAQ (reference sequence). This receptor was obtained from a human donor in good health (CMV status not recorded). Some clones in this sample may be carry-over from other donors' samples. The specimen sequenced was PBMCs. The chain is built from TRBV7-9 and TRBJ1-5; D is undetermined. CDR3 nucleotide sequence: TGTGCCAGCAGCTCCCATGGGCGGGATAGCAATCAGCCCCAGCATTTT. It codes for CASSSHGRDSNQPQHF.